This T cell receptor beta chain was obtained from a study of blood T cells in healthy people across ages (dated by TCRdb to the mid-2010s). Turning to the overall study: In model experiments, template switching captured roughly one uniquely barcoded TCR beta cDNA molecule for every two T cells. To track age-related changes in TCR beta repertoire diversity, the study relied on deep sequencing normalized with unique cDNA molecular identifiers. Four age groups were formed from the donors: young (average roughly 16 years), middle-aged (approximately 39), aged (62) and long-lived (about 75). To avoid experimental bias, donors of different ages were distributed randomly across sequencing lanes. The study analyzed two additional independent replicas of 1 million unique cDNA reads from the same blood draw for two donors, one aged 18 to 30 and one aged 80 or older.

The CDR3 sequence holds 14 residues, the cysteine and phenylalanine included. Only the CDR3 region is kept as DNA, spanning 42 bases read in frame from base 1. Per the germline V gene, SGHVS is the CDR1 and FQNEAQ is the CDR2. Deletion took 0 bases off V and 6 bases off J, with a span of 8 bases between the germline ends. Donors were about 36 systemically healthy Caucasian individuals from Russia aged roughly 6 to 95 years. Approximately 9.3 milliliters of peripheral blood were collected from each donor into EDTA-treated Vacutainer tubes. Ficoll-Paque density-gradient centrifugation was used to isolate PBMCs, with at least 6.5 million per sample. Total RNA, at least 6 micrograms per sample, was extracted from PBMCs with Trizol reagent. Naive CD45RAhigh/CD27high T cell percentages were measured by flow cytometry on a PBMC aliquot from every donor. On this clonotype: Which antigen it targets is not known. No qualities accompany the bases; no much larger clone lies one base away.

The receptor library was made with 5' RACE. Instrument on record: Illumina HiSeq 2500. A second about 7 to 12 cycle PCR used a sample-barcoded 5' primer and a J-beta primer mix. A unique molecular identifier was introduced onto each TCR beta cDNA molecule by a template-switch 5' adaptor carrying 12 random nucleotides. Each sample yielded at least 3 million CDR3-containing paired-end reads. The Mint cDNA synthesis kit, primed by a TRBC-specific oligonucleotide, was used to synthesize first-strand cDNA from all RNA. All cDNA was treated with uracil-DNA glycosylase and then went through a first 18-cycle PCR with the universal primers M1SS and BC2_uni_R. Regarding the original processing steps: For normalization, 1 million high-quality reads were randomly selected from each sample, with every read carrying a distinct molecular identifier. Reads with shared molecular identifiers were discarded instead of being binned into consensus sequences. MiTCR, with a Q25 quality threshold and the strictest error-elimination algorithm, was used for CDR3 identification, clonotype clustering and error correction. A nonparametric unseen species model with Euler transformation was used to estimate lower-bound total TCR beta diversity. TCRdb handled the public reads itself, with Q25 trimming in fastp and clone calling in MiXCR, and kept productive beta chains. Records with the same CDR3 protein are collapsed into one entry carrying the most frequent genes and DNA. For this entry, the V and J calls and clone size follow TCRdb and not the study's own pipeline. This sample comprises 710,000 or so distinct CDR3 sequences, 22% of them detected only once. Less than 25% of the sample goes to the ten largest clones.

Broad study findings and their caveats: Observed TCR beta diversity per million T cells fell roughly linearly with age, and a significant reduction was already apparent by age about 38. Compared with the aged group, more naive CD4+ T cells, fewer expanded clones and increased TCR diversity were shown by the long-lived group, suggesting age selection. The CMV infection status of donors was not known, potentially confounding age-related changes in expanded clonotypes. Estimates of total diversity based on one million sequenced T cells were considered lower bounds and underestimates. Conclusive comparison of naive and antigen-experienced compartments was prevented by the profiling of bulk unsorted PBMCs. There was a strong correlation between observed TCR beta diversity and the percentage of naive T cells measured by flow cytometry.

The rearranged chain carries TRBV7-8 and TRBJ2-2; perhaps TRBD2 is the D gene, with 6 bases matching. The specimen sequenced was blood. The clonotype originates from a man aged 65-85 years in good health. The sequence in DNA is TGTGCCAGCAGCTTAGCGTTAGCGGCCGGGGAGCTGTTTTTT. This sequence encodes CASSLALAAGELFF. With the portions outside the CDR3 filled from the reference TRBV7-8 and TRBJ2-2 genes, the complete variable region becomes GAGVSQSPRYKVAKRGQDVALRCDPISGHVSLFWYQQALGQGPEFLTYFQNEAQLDKSGLPSDRFFAERPEGSVSTLKIQRTQQEDSAVYLCASSLALAAGELFFGEGSRLTVL.